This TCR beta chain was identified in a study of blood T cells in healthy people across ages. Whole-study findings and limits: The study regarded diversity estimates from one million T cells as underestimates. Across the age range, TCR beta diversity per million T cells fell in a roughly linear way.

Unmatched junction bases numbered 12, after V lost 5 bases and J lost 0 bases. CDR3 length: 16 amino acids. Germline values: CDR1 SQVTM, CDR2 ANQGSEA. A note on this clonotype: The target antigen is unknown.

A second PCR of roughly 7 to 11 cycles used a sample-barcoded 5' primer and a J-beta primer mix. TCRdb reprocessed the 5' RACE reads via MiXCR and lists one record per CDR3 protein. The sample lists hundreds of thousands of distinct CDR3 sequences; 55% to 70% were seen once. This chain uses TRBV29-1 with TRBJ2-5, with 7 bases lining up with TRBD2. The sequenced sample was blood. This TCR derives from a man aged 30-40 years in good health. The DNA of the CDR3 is TGCAGCGTTCCCCGACTAAGCGGGGCAAACCAAGAGACCCAGTACTTC. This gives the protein CSVPRLSGANQETQYF.